These T cell receptor beta chains were read from a single sample in a study of T cell responses to AZD1222 COVID-19 vaccine. Sequenced by immunoSEQ multiplex PCR; TCRdb stores in-frame clones only, minus some. Of around 88,000 clones in the sample, 85% to 90% were seen once. The sample in question was peripheral blood, obtained on day 0 of MenACWY control vaccination. These receptors were taken from an adult in good health. CDR3s include the opening cysteine and the closing phenylalanine or tryptophan. D genes are given only for firm matches. Size tells how often a clone was seen (once, few, many) or the class of an expanded clone, and some rows leave it out.

TRBJ1-2 | . | . | TRBV19 | TGTGCCAGTAGTACGTTGGACAGACATGGCTACACCTTC | CASSTLDRHGYTF
TRBJ2-7 | . | . | TRBV7-2 | TGTGCCAGCAGCTTAGGTACGAATGGACGGACCTTATCCTACGAGCAGTACTTC | CASSLGTNGRTLSYEQYF
TRBJ2-3 | . | TRBD2 | TRBV14 | TGTGCCAGCAGCCGGACCTCCGGGACTATCACAGATACGCAGTATTTT | CASSRTSGTITDTQYF
TRBJ1-1 | . | . | TRBV19 | TGTGCCAGCAGACCGGGGGGGATGAACACTGAAGCTTTCTTT | CASRPGGMNTEAFF
TRBJ2-2 | . | . | TRBV18 | TGTGCCAGCTCACTTGAGTTTAACACCGGGGAGCTGTTTTTT | CASSLEFNTGELFF
TRBJ1-2 | . | . | TRBV12-3/TRBV12-4 | TGTGCCAGCAGTTTCGGGCTTGACTATGGCTACACCTTC | CASSFGLDYGYTF
TRBJ1-4 | . | . | TRBV19 | TGTGCCAGTAGTCCCCAGCTGAGAGAAAAACTGTTTTTT | CASSPQLREKLFF
TRBJ1-2 | few | TRBD1 | TRBV6-5 | TGTGCCAGCAGTAGACAGGGGAAGACCTATGGCTACACCTTC | CASSRQGKTYGYTF
TRBJ2-7 | . | . | TRBV21-1 | TGTGCCAGCAGCCCCAAAAGACCTAGCGGGGGTCTTCCCTACGAGCAGTACTTC | CASSPKRPSGGLPYEQYF
TRBJ2-6 | . | . | TRBV7-9 | TGTGCCAGCAGCTTAACTGGACGGCGTGGGTCTGGGGCCAACGTCCTGACTTTC | CASSLTGRRGSGANVLTF